These T cell receptor beta chains were read from a single sample in a study of T-cell memory formation after mild COVID-19. TCRdb recomputed calls from the 5' RACE reads with MiXCR, one row per CDR3 protein. The sample contains more than 400,000 distinct CDR3 sequences, 15% to 20% of which appear only once. Sequencing was done on a sample of PBMCs or a T cell subset sorted from them (not recorded which). The receptors were gathered from an adult woman who had mild COVID-19 (a few samples of this study predate the infection). Cell type and time point are not known. Both conserved end residues are part of each CDR3. A D gene is named only where the DNA matches it firmly. Part of the rows lack a size; the others show once, few, many or a class for expanded clones.

j_call: TRBJ2-6; d_call: .; clone_size: .; v_call: TRBV29-1; cdr3_aa: CSVVIGQTVISGANVLTF; cdr3_nt: TGCAGCGTTGTGATAGGACAGACCGTTATCTCTGGGGCCAACGTCCTGACTTTC
j_call: TRBJ1-3; d_call: .; clone_size: once; v_call: TRBV12-3/TRBV12-4; cdr3_aa: CASSLVAEGTTIYF; cdr3_nt: TGTGCCAGCAGTTTAGTGGCAGAGGGAACCACCATATATTTT
j_call: TRBJ1-6; d_call: .; clone_size: few; v_call: TRBV20-1; cdr3_aa: CSARDAGNSPLHF; cdr3_nt: TGCAGTGCTAGAGACGCCGGTAATTCACCCCTCCACTTT
j_call: TRBJ2-7; d_call: .; clone_size: .; v_call: TRBV19; cdr3_aa: CASSLTSTTYEQYF; cdr3_nt: TGTGCCAGTAGCCTGACTAGTACAACTTACGAGCAGTACTTC
j_call: TRBJ2-3; d_call: TRBD2; clone_size: many; v_call: TRBV5-1; cdr3_aa: CASSLVGTSNSGDTQYF; cdr3_nt: TGCGCCAGCAGCTTGGTTGGGACTAGCAACTCGGGAGATACGCAGTATTTT
j_call: TRBJ2-1; d_call: .; clone_size: .; v_call: TRBV27; cdr3_aa: CASSLAREVYNEQFF; cdr3_nt: TGTGCCAGCAGTTTGGCCAGGGAGGTCTACAATGAGCAGTTCTTC
j_call: TRBJ2-7; d_call: .; clone_size: few; v_call: TRBV12-3/TRBV12-4; cdr3_aa: CASSSTPYEQYF; cdr3_nt: TGTGCCAGCAGTTCCACTCCCTACGAGCAGTACTTC
j_call: TRBJ2-2; d_call: .; clone_size: few; v_call: TRBV6-1; cdr3_aa: CASRDYTGELFF; cdr3_nt: TGTGCCAGCAGGGACTACACCGGGGAGCTGTTTTTT
j_call: TRBJ2-3; d_call: TRBD2; clone_size: many; v_call: TRBV7-9; cdr3_aa: CASSLVGGEAGNTQYF; cdr3_nt: TGTGCCAGCAGCTTAGTCGGCGGGGAAGCGGGGAATACGCAGTATTTT
j_call: TRBJ1-1; d_call: TRBD1; clone_size: .; v_call: TRBV18; cdr3_aa: CASSPGTGITEAFF; cdr3_nt: TGTGCCAGCTCTCCCGGGACAGGGATCACTGAAGCTTTCTTT
j_call: TRBJ2-3; d_call: TRBD2; clone_size: few; v_call: TRBV20-1; cdr3_aa: CSLTLGVSGNTDTQYF; cdr3_nt: TGCAGTCTAACTCTAGGGGTCAGCGGGAACACAGATACGCAGTATTTT
j_call: TRBJ2-5; d_call: TRBD2; clone_size: many; v_call: TRBV9; cdr3_aa: CASSVSERGGQETQYF; cdr3_nt: TGTGCCAGCAGCGTATCCGAGCGGGGGGGCCAAGAGACCCAGTACTTC
j_call: TRBJ1-5; d_call: TRBD1; clone_size: few; v_call: TRBV6-2/TRBV6-3; cdr3_aa: CASSGQASNNQPQHF; cdr3_nt: TGTGCCAGCAGCGGACAGGCGTCAAACAATCAGCCCCAGCATTTT
j_call: TRBJ2-7; d_call: TRBD2; clone_size: many; v_call: TRBV20-1; cdr3_aa: CSASGGSYEQYF; cdr3_nt: TGCAGTGCTTCGGGGGGGTCCTACGAGCAGTACTTC
j_call: TRBJ2-1; d_call: TRBD1; clone_size: few; v_call: TRBV6-1; cdr3_aa: CASPDRESYNEQFF; cdr3_nt: TGTGCCAGCCCCGACAGGGAATCCTACAATGAGCAGTTCTTC
j_call: TRBJ1-4; d_call: .; clone_size: .; v_call: TRBV7-2; cdr3_aa: CASSLARGGEKLFF; cdr3_nt: TGTGCCAGCAGCTTAGCCAGGGGAGGTGAAAAACTGTTTTTT
j_call: TRBJ2-3; d_call: .; clone_size: .; v_call: TRBV12-3/TRBV12-4; cdr3_aa: CASSLGTATTDTQYF; cdr3_nt: TGTGCCAGCAGTTTAGGCACAGCGACCACAGATACGCAGTATTTT
j_call: TRBJ1-1; d_call: .; clone_size: .; v_call: TRBV12-3/TRBV12-4; cdr3_aa: CASSLKGAEAFF; cdr3_nt: TGTGCCAGCAGTTTAAAAGGAGCCGAAGCTTTCTTT
j_call: TRBJ2-1; d_call: TRBD2; clone_size: once; v_call: TRBV6-2/TRBV6-3; cdr3_aa: CASSPLRSGRLVWDF; cdr3_nt: TGTGCCAGCAGCCCACTCCGGAGCGGGAGGCTCGTCTGGGACTTC
j_call: TRBJ2-7; d_call: TRBD2; clone_size: .; v_call: TRBV2; cdr3_aa: CASSGTSDLYEQYF; cdr3_nt: TGTGCCAGCAGCGGGACTAGCGACCTCTACGAGCAGTACTTC
j_call: TRBJ2-3; d_call: TRBD2; clone_size: few; v_call: TRBV25-1; cdr3_aa: CASRSSGGPTDTQYF; cdr3_nt: TGTGCCAGCAGGAGTAGCGGGGGGCCCACAGATACGCAGTATTTT
j_call: TRBJ2-3; d_call: TRBD2; clone_size: few; v_call: TRBV12-3/TRBV12-4; cdr3_aa: CASSSLFRTSGGATTPTDTQYF; cdr3_nt: TGTGCCAGCAGTTCGCTTTTTAGGACTAGCGGGGGGGCAACCACACCGACAGATACGCAGTATTTT
j_call: TRBJ1-1; d_call: TRBD1; clone_size: .; v_call: TRBV6-2/TRBV6-3; cdr3_aa: CASSSRLQGEAEAFF; cdr3_nt: TGTGCCAGCAGTTCCCGTCTTCAGGGGGAAGCTGAAGCTTTCTTT
j_call: TRBJ2-7; d_call: .; clone_size: few; v_call: TRBV6-5; cdr3_aa: CASSSPTAEQYF; cdr3_nt: TGTGCCAGCAGTTCTCCGACGGCCGAGCAGTACTTC
j_call: TRBJ2-5; d_call: TRBD2; clone_size: .; v_call: TRBV20-1; cdr3_aa: CSARTPSGGTQETQYF; cdr3_nt: TGCAGTGCTAGAACCCCTAGCGGGGGAACCCAAGAGACCCAGTACTTC